Presented here are 17 T cell receptor beta chains from one specimen sequenced in a study of blood T cell repertoires in COVID-19. Here immunoSEQ multiplex PCR was the method, and the copy in TCRdb shows in-frame clones only, minus some. The table includes some 110,000 clones, less than 80% detected once. The material sequenced was peripheral blood. The receptors shown here come from a man older than 75 with COVID-19, enrolled during active disease.

This rearrangement joins TRBV6-5 to TRBJ1-1; 8 bases are shared with TRBD1. CDR1 is MNHEY, CDR2 SVGAGI, per germline. The CDR3 extends over 14 amino acids. The junction had 3 bases not matched to a gene; V was cut back by 1 base and J by 5 bases. In nucleotides, the CDR3 is TGTGCCAGCAGTTACTACAGGGGGGGGACTGAAGCTTTCTTT. This gives the protein CASSYYRGGTEAFF.

The gene calls are TRBV7-9 and TRBJ2-7; 13 nucleotides match TRBD2. The ends lost 5 bases at V and 0 bases at J; junction bases unmatched: 7. The CDR3 has 17 residues. Per the germline V gene, CDR1 is SEHNR and CDR2 is FQNEAQ (reference sequence). The CDR3 spells CASSPGLAGESSYEQYF. DNA for the CDR3: TGTGCCAGCAGCCCAGGACTAGCGGGAGAAAGCTCCTACGAGCAGTACTTC.

As concerns this clone: A far larger clone differs by one base, so this is likely a read error. V gene TRBV16 combines with J gene TRBJ2-5, with D possibly matching TRBD2 (5 bases). V lost 4 bases, J lost 5 bases, and 5 bases lay in between. The CDR3 consists of 11 residues. Germline V gene lookup returns CDR1 KGHSY and CDR2 FQNENV. The CDR3, as DNA: TGTGCCAGCAGCCGCGGGGAGACCCAGTACTTC. It specifies CASSRGETQYF.

This clone appeared once. V usage is TRBV13 and J usage is TRBJ2-3, with 10 bases that match TRBD1. With V trimmed by 8 bases and J by 3 bases, 5 bases remained unmatched. Germline V CDR1 and CDR2: PRHDT, FYEKMQ (reference sequence). The CDR3 runs 14 residues. The CDR3 reads CASGDRGQTDTQYF. CDR3 coding DNA: TGTGCCAGCGGCGACAGGGGGCAAACAGATACGCAGTATTTT.

This sequence joins TRBV11-3 and TRBJ2-3; the match to TRBD1 covers 7 bases. Trimming removed 5 bases from V and 4 bases from J; junction bases left unmatched: 9. This CDR3 has 15 amino acids. CDR1 and CDR2 (germline): SGHNT, YENEEA. The CDR3 nucleotides are TGTGCCAGCAGCAAAGGGGGCGAAAGGGCAGATACGCAGTATTTT. The encoded protein is CASSKGGERADTQYF.

Points on this clone: Germline is not matched at one junction end, which may reflect a read error. The chain employs TRBV19 and TRBJ2-3, with D possibly matching TRBD2 (5 bases). The CDR3 totals 18 residues. Germline CDR1 is LNHDA and CDR2 is SQIVND (reference sequence). This CDR3 reads CASSIDGNYAGRTNTQYF. The DNA for the CDR3 is TGTGCCAGTAGTATAGACGGGAACTACGCCGGCCGCACAAATACGCAGTATTTT.

This chain joins TRBV21-1 and TRBJ1-5. TRBV21-1 is a known pseudogene. The CDR3 is 17 residues long. CDR3: CASSKHPESDSNQPQHF. The CDR3 region has the DNA TGTGCCAGCAGCAAACACCCCGAGTCCGATAGCAATCAGCCCCAGCATTTT.

The rearrangement joins TRBV4-2 to TRBJ2-2; D uncertain. V lost 0 bases and J lost 6, with 8 bases in between. CDR1 is LGHNA, CDR2 YNFKEQ, per germline. The length of the CDR3 is 14 residues. The CDR3 DNA is TGTGCCAGCAGCCAAGATGAGGAAGCCGGGGAGCTGTTTTTT. It is translated as CASSQDEEAGELFF.

This chain links TRBV7-9 with TRBJ2-7, with 10 nucleotides matching TRBD2. Per the germline V gene, CDR1 is SEHNR and CDR2 is FQNEAQ (reference sequence). V lost 5 bases to trimming and J lost 4 bases; unmatched junction nucleotides: 2. The CDR3 loop spans 13 amino acids. The CDR3 sequence is CASSPTSGYEQYF. The CDR3 nucleotides are TGTGCCAGCAGCCCGACTAGCGGGTACGAGCAGTACTTC.

J is TRBJ1-3 and V is TRBV7-2; no definite D call. The V gene's germline CDR1 is SGHTA and CDR2 FQGNSA. V gave up 4 bases and J gave up 2 bases, with 6 bases separating them. The CDR3 has 13 amino acids. This CDR3 reads CASSSGPGNTIYF. The CDR3 DNA reads as TGTGCCAGCAGCTCAGGCCCTGGAAACACCATATATTTT.

This clone occurred once. The rearrangement joins TRBV27 to TRBJ2-3; 8 nucleotides align to TRBD1. The V and J ends lost 2 bases and 6 bases, in that order; junction bases with no gene match: 4. CDR3 length equals 14 residues. Per germline, CDR1 MNHEY and CDR2 SMNVEV (reference sequence). The DNA for the CDR3 is TGTGCCAGCAGTTTAGGCAGGGGGCTGGATACGCAGTATTTT. Translation: CASSLGRGLDTQYF.

The V call is TRBV19, the J call TRBJ2-1; D uncertain. V lost 1 base, J lost 6 bases, and 7 bases lay in between. The CDR3 has 13 residues. The germline CDR1 and CDR2 sequences are LNHDA and SQIVND (reference sequence). CDR3 DNA: TGTGCCAGTAGTATAGGACTCCTCAATGAGCAGTTCTTC. This translates into CASSIGLLNEQFF.

The gene calls are TRBV6-5 and TRBJ1-6; 8 nucleotides match TRBD1. Trimming took 4 bases from V and 5 from J; bases not matched to a gene: 4. In germline, CDR1 is MNHEY, CDR2 SVGAGI. The length of the CDR3 is 15 residues. CDR3 amino acids: CASSLDRENNSPLHF. DNA for the CDR3: TGTGCCAGCAGTTTGGACAGGGAGAATAATTCACCCCTCCACTTT.

The rearrangement links TRBV4-1 to TRBJ1-1; D gene unclear. V was pared by 1 base and J by 3 bases, with 6 bases between. Germline V gives CDR1 MGHRA, CDR2 YSYEKL. The CDR3 is 13 amino acids. DNA of the CDR3: TGCGCCAGCAGCCAAGCACTGGACACTGAAGCTTTCTTT. Protein: CASSQALDTEAFF.

This clone was picked up a small number of times. The chain joins TRBV15 to TRBJ1-4; a possible D gene is TRBD1 (5 bases). The germline CDR1 and CDR2 sequences are LNHNV and YYDKDF (reference sequence). Trimming took 0 bases from V and 8 from J, leaving 16 bases between them. The CDR3 spans 16 residues. As DNA, the CDR3 is TGTGCCACCAGCAGAGATTCAGGGCTGCCTCGGGAAAAACTGTTTTTT. It codes for CATSRDSGLPREKLFF.

The genes are TRBV28 and TRBJ1-4, with 9 positions matching TRBD1. Germline CDR1 and CDR2: MDHEN and SYDVKM. The CDR3 sequence is 15 residues long. J lost 8 bases, V lost 6 bases, and 10 bases had no gene match. The CDR3 nucleotides read TGTGCCAGCAGGGGACCGGGACAGGGTGACGAAAAACTGTTTTTT. It yields the protein CASRGPGQGDEKLFF.

The gene calls are TRBV29-1 and TRBJ1-4; 10 bases map to TRBD1. The CDR3 is 14 amino acids. J lost 11 bases, V lost 7 bases, and 13 bases had no gene match. CDR1 is SQVTM and CDR2 is ANQGSEA in the germline V gene. This CDR3 reads CSADSTGGLGKLFF. The CDR3 bases are TGCAGCGCGGACTCGACAGGGGGCCTTGGGAAACTGTTTTTT.